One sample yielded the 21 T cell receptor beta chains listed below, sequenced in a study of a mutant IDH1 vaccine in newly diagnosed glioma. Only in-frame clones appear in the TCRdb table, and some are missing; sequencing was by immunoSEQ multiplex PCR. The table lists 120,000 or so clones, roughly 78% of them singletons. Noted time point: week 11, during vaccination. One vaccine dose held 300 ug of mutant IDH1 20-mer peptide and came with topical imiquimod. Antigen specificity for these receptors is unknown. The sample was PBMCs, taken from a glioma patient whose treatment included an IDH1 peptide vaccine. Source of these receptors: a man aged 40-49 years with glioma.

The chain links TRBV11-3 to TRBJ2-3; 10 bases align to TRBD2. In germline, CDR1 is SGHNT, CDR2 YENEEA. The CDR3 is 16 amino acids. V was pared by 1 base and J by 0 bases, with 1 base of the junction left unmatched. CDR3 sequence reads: CASSLGTSGSTDTQYF. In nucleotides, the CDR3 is TGTGCCAGCAGCTTAGGGACTAGCGGAAGCACAGATACGCAGTATTTT.

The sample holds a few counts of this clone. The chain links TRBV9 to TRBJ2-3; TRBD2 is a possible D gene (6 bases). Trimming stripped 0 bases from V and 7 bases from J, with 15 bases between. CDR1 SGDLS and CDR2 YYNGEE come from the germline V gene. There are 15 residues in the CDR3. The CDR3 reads CASSVELGSGNTQYF. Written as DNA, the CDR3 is TGTGCCAGCAGCGTAGAGCTCGGGAGTGGAAATACGCAGTATTTT.

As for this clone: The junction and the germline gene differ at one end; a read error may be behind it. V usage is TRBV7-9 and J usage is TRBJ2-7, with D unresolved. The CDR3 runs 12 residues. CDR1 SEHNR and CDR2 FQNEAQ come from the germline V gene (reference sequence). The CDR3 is CASREKDREKYF. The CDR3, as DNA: TGTGCCAGCAGAGAAAAGGACCGCGAGAAGTACTTC. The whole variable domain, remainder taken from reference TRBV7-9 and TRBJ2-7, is DTGVSQNPRHKITKRGQNVTFRCDPISEHNRLYWYRQTLGQGPEFLTYFQNEAQLEKSRLLSDRFSAERPKGSFSTLEIQRTEQGDSAMYLCASREKDREKYFGPGTRLTVT.

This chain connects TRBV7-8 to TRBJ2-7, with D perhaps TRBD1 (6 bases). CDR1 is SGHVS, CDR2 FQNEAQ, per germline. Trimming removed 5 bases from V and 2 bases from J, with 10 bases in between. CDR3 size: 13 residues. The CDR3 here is CASSHRQAYEQYF. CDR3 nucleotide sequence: TGTGCCAGCAGCCACCGACAGGCCTACGAGCAGTACTTC.

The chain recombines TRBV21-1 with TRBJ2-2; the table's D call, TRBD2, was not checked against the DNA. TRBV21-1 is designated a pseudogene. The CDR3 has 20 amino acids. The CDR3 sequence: CASSKGPKGPLRRDVEELFF. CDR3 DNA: TGTGCCAGCAGCAAAGGGCCAAAGGGTCCCCTAAGGAGGGACGTTGAGGAGCTGTTTTTT.

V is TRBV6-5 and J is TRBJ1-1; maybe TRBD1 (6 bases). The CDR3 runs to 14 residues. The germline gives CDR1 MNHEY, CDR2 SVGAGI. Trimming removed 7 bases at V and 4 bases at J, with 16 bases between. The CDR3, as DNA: TGTGCCAGCAAGAGTGGGGGCGCGGTCACTGAAGCTTTCTTT. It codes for CASKSGGAVTEAFF.

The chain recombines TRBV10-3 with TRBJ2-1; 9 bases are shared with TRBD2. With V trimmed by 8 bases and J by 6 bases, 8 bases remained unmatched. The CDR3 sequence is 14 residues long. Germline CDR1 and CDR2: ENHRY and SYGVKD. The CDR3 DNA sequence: TGTGCCATCGACGGCGGGAGGGCCCTCAATGAGCAGTTCTTC. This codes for CAIDGGRALNEQFF.

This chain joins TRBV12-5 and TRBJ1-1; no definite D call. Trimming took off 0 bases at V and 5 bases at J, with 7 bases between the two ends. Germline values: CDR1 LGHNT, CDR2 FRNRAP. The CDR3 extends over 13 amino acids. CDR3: CASGLVHNTEAFF. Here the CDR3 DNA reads TGTGCTAGTGGTTTGGTGCATAATACTGAAGCTTTCTTT.

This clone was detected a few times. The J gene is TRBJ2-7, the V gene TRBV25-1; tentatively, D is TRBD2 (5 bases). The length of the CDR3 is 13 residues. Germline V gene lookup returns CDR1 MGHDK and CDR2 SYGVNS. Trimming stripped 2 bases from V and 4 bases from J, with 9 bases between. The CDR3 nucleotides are TGTGCCAGCAGTGAAGCTAGGAGGTACGAGCAGTACTTC. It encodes CASSEARRYEQYF.

The CDR3, as DNA: TGCGCCAGCAGCTTATCTCAGGGGCCGGGAGGGGAGCTGTTTTTT. Its translation: CASSLSQGPGGELFF. V usage is TRBV5-1 and J usage is TRBJ2-2; a weak D match, TRBD1 (6 bases). This CDR3 spans 15 amino acids. V lost 2 bases and J lost 8, with 16 bases in between. The germline V gene encodes CDR1 SGHRS and CDR2 YFSETQ.

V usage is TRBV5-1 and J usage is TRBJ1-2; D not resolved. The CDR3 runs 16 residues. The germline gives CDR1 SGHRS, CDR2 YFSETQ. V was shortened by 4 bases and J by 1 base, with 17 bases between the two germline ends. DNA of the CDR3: TGCGCCAGCAGCCCTAAGACGGGGAGATTTAACTATGGCTACACCTTC. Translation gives CASSPKTGRFNYGYTF.

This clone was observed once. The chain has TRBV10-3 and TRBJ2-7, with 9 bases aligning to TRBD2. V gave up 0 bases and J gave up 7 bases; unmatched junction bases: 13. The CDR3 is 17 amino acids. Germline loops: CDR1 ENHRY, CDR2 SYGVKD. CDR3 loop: CAISESMRGGNSKEQYF. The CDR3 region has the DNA TGTGCCATCAGTGAGTCGATGCGGGGGGGCAATTCGAAAGAGCAGTACTTC.

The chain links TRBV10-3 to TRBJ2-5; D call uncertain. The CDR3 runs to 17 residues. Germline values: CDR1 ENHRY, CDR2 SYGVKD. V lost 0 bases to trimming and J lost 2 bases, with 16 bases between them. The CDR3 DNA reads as TGTGCCATCAGTGAGTCGGGTCCAGCCAGCCGGCAAGAGACCCAGTACTTC. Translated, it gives CAISESGPASRQETQYF.

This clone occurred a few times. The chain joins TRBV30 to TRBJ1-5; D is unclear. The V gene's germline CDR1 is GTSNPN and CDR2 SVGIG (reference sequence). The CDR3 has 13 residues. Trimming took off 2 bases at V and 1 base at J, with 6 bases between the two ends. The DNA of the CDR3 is TGTGCCTGGAGTCGAGAAAGCAATCAGCCCCAGCATTTT. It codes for CAWSRESNQPQHF.

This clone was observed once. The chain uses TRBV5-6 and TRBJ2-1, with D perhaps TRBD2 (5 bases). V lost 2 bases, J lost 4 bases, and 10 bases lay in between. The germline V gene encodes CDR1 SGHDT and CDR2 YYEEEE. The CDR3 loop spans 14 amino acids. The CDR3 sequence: CASSLRDGYNEQFF. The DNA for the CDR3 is TGTGCCAGCAGCTTACGGGATGGTTACAATGAGCAGTTCTTC. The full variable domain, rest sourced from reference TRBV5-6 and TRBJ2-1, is DAGVTQSPTHLIKTRGQQVTLRCSPKSGHDTVSWYQQALGQGPQFIFQYYEEEERQRGNFPDRFSGHQFPNYSSELNVNALLLGDSALYLCASSLRDGYNEQFFGPGTRLTVL.

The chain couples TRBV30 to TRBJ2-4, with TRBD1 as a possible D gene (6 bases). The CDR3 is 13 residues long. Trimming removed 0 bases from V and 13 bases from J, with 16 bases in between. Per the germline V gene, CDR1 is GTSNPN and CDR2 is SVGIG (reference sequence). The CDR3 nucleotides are TGTGCCTGGAGTGTACACAGGGTGTCCGACCAGTACTTC. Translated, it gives CAWSVHRVSDQYF.

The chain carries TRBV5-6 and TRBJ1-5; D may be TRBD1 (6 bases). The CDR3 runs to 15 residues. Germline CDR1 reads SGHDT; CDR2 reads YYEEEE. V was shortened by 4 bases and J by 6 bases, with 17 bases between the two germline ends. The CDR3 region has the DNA TGTGCCAGCAGCCTTAGGCCCTCAGGGGCTCAGCCCCAGCATTTT. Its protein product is CASSLRPSGAQPQHF.

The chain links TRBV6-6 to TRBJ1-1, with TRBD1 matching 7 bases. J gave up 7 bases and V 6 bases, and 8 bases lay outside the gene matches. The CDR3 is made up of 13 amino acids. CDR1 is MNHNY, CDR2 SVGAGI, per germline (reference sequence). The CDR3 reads CASSPTGRGEAFF. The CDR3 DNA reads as TGTGCCAGCAGCCCGACAGGGAGGGGTGAAGCTTTCTTT.

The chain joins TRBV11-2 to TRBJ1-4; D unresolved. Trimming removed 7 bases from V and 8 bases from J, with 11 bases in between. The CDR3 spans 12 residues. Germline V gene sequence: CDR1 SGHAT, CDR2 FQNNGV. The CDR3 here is CASTLGREKLFF. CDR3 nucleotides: TGTGCCAGCACCCTAGGCCGCGAAAAACTGTTTTTT.

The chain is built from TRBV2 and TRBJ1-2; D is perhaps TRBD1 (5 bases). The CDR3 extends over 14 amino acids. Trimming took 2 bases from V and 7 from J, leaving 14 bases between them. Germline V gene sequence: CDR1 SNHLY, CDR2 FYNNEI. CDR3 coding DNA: TGTGCCAGCAGTGAAATTCGGGACTCTATTGGCTACACCTTC. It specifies CASSEIRDSIGYTF. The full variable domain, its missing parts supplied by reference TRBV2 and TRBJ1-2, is EPEVTQTPSHQVTQMGQEVILRCVPISNHLYFYWYRQILGQKVEFLVSFYNNEISEKSEIFDDQFSVERPDGSNFTLKIRSTKLEDSAMYFCASSEIRDSIGYTFGSGTRLTVV.

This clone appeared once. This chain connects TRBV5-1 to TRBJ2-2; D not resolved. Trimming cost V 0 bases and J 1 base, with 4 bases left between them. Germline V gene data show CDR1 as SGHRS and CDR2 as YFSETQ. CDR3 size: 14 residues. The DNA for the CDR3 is TGCGCCAGCAGCTTGGGGAAGAACACCGGGGAGCTGTTTTTT. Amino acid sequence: CASSLGKNTGELFF.